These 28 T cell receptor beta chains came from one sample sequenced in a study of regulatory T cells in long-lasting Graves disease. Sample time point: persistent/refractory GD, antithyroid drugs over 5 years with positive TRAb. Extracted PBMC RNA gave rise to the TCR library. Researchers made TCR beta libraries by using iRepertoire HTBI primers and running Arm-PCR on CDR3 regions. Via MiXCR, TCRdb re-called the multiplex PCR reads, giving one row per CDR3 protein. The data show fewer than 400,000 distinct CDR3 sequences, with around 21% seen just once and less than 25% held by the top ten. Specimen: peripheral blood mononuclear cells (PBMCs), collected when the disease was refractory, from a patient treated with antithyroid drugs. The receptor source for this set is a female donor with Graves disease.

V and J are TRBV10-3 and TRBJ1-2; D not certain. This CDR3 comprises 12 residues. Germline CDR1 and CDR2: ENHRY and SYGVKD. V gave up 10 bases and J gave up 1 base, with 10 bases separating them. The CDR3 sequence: CASLLVNYGYTF. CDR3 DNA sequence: TGTGCCAGTCTTCTAGTTAACTATGGCTACACCTTC.

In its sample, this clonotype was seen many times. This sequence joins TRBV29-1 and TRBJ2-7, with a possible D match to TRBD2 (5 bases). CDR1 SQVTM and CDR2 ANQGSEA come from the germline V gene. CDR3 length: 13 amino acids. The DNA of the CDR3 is TGCAGTGGCGGAGGAGGAGGTGCCTACGAGCAGTACTTC. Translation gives CSGGGGGAYEQYF.

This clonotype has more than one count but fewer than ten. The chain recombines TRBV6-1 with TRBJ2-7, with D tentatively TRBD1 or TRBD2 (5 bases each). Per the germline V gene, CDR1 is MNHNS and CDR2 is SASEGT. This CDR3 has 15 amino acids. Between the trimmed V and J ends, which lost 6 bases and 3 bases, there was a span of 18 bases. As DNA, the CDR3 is TGTGCCAGCAGCGTCGGGGCAGGGAGTTACTACGAGCAGTACTTC. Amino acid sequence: CASSVGAGSYYEQYF.

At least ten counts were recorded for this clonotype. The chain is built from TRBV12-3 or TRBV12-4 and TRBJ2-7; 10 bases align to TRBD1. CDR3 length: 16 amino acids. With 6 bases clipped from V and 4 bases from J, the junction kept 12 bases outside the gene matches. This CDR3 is CASSWAGTGEGYEQYF. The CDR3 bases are TGTGCCAGCAGCTGGGCCGGGACAGGGGAGGGGTACGAGCAGTACTTC.

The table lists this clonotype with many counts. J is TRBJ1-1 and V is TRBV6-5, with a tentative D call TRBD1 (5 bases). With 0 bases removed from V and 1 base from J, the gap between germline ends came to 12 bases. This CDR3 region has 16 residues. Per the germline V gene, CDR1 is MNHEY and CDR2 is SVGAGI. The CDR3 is CASSYSSVGGNTEAFF. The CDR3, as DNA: TGTGCCAGCAGTTACTCTTCGGTGGGGGGGAACACTGAAGCTTTCTTT.

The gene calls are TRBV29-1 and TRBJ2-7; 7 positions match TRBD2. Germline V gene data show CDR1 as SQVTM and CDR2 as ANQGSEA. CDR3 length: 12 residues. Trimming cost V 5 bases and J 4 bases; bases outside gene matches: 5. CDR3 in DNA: TGCAGCGTTTCGGCTAGCGGATACGAGCAGTACTTC. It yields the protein CSVSASGYEQYF.

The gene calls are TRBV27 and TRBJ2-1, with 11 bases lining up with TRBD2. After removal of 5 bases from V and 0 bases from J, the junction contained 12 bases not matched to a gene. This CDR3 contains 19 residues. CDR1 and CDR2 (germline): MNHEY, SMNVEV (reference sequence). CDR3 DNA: TGTGCCAGCAGTCCCCAGATTGGACTAGCGGGTGTCTCCTACAATGAGCAGTTCTTC. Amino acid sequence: CASSPQIGLAGVSYNEQFF.

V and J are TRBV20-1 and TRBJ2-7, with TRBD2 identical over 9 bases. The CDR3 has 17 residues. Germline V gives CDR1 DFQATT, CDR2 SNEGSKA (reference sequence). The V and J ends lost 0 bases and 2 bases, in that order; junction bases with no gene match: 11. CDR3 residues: CSARDPIRTSDTYEQYF. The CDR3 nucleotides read TGCAGTGCTAGAGATCCCATTAGGACTAGCGATACCTACGAGCAGTACTTC.

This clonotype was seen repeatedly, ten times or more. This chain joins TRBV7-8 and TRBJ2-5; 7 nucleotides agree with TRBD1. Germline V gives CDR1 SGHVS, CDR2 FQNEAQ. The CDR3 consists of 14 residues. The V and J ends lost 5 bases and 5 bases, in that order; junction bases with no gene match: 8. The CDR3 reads CASSPPGQRETQYF. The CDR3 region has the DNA TGTGCCAGCAGCCCTCCGGGACAGAGGGAGACCCAGTACTTC.

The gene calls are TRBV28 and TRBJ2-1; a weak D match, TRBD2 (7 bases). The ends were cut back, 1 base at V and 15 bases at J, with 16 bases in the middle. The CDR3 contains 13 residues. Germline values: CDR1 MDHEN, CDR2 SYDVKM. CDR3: CASSLSLGGGPFF. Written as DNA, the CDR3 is TGTGCCAGCAGTTTATCACTTGGGGGGGGGCCGTTCTTC.

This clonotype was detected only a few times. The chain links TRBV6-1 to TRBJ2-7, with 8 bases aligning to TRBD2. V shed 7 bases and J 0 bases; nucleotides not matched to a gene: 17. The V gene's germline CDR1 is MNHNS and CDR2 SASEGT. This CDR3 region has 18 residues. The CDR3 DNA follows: TGTGCCAGCACCAAATTACCGGAACTAGCGGCCTCCTCCTACGAGCAGTACTTC. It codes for CASTKLPELAASSYEQYF.

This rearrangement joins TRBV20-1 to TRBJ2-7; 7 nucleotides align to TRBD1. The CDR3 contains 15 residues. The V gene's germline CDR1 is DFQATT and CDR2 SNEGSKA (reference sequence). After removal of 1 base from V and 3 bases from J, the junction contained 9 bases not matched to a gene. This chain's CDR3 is CSARGHRDSFYEQYF. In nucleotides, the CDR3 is TGCAGTGCTAGAGGGCATAGGGACAGCTTCTACGAGCAGTACTTC.

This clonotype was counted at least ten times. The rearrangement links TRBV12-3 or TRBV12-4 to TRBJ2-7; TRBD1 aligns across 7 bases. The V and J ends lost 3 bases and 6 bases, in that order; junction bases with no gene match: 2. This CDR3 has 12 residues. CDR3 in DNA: TGTGCCAGCAGTTTGTCAGGGGGCGAGCAGTACTTC. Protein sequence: CASSLSGGEQYF.

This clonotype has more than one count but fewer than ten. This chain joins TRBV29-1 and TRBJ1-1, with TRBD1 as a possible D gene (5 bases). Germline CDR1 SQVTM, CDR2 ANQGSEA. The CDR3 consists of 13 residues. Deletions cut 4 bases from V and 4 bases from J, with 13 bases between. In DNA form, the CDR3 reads TGCAGCGTTGCAATAGGGGTGGGCACTGAAGCTTTCTTT. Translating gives CSVAIGVGTEAFF. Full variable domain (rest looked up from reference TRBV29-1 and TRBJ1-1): SAVISQKPSRDICQRGTSLTIQCQVDSQVTMMFWYRQQPGQSLTLIATANQGSEATYESGFVIDKFPISRPNLTFSTLTVSNMSPEDSSIYLCSVAIGVGTEAFFGQGTRLTVV.

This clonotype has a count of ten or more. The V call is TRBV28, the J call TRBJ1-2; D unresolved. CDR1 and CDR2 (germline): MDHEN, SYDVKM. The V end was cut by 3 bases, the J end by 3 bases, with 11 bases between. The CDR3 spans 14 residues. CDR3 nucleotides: TGTGCCAGCAGTTTGAGTCTGGCGTACTATGGCTACACCTTC. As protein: CASSLSLAYYGYTF.

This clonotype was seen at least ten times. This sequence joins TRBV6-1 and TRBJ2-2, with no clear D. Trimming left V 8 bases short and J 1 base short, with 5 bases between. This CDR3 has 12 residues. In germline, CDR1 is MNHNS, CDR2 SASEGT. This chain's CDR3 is CASQRNTGELFF. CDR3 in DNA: TGTGCCAGCCAGCGGAACACCGGGGAGCTGTTTTTT.

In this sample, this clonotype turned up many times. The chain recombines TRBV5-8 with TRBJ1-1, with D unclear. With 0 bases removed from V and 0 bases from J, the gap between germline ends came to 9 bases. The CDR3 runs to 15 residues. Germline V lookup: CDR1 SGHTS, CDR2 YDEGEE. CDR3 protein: CASSLEAAMNTEAFF. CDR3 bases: TGTGCCAGCAGCTTGGAAGCAGCAATGAACACTGAAGCTTTCTTT.

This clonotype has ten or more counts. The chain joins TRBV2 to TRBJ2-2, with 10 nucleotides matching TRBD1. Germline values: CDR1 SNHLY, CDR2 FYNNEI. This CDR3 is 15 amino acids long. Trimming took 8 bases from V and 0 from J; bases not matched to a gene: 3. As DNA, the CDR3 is TGTGCCAGCCGTGGACAGGGGGCGAACACCGGGGAGCTGTTTTTT. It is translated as CASRGQGANTGELFF.

The CDR3 region has the DNA TGTGCCAGCACCGACGGGGGGGCCGGGAATCAGCCCCAGCATTTT. Translation: CASTDGGAGNQPQHF. This chain links TRBV6-2 or TRBV6-3 with TRBJ1-5, with a tentative D call TRBD1 (6 bases). Germline V CDR1 and CDR2: MNHEY, SVGEGT. Trimming shortened V by 7 bases and J by 4 bases, and 17 bases separated the two germline ends. The CDR3 is 15 residues long.

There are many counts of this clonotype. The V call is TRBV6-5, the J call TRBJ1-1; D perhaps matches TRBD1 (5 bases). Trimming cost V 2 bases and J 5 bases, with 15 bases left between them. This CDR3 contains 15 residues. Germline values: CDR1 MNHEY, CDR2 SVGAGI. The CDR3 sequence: CASSYLGGRGTEAFF. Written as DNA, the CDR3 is TGTGCCAGCAGTTACCTAGGAGGGCGGGGGACTGAAGCTTTCTTT.

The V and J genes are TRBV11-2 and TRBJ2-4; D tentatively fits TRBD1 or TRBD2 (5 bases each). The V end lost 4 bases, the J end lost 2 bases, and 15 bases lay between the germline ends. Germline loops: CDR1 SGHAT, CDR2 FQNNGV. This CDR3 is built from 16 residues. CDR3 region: CASSSYYEGTKNIQYF. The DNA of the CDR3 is TGTGCCAGCAGCTCCTATTACGAGGGGACCAAAAACATTCAGTACTTC.

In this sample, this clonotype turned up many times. The CDR3 sequence: CASSTTGTGNTEAFF. In DNA form, the CDR3 reads TGTGCCAGCAGCACAACCGGGACAGGGAACACTGAAGCTTTCTTT. V and J are TRBV5-8 and TRBJ1-1; 8 nucleotides match TRBD1. Germline CDR1 and CDR2: SGHTS and YDEGEE. The CDR3 has 15 amino acids. The ends lost 4 bases at V and 1 base at J; junction bases unmatched: 6.

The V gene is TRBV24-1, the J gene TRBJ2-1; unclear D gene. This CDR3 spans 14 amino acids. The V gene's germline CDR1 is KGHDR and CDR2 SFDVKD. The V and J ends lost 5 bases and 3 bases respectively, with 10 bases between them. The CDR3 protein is CATSAGFNYNEQFF. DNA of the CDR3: TGTGCCACCAGTGCGGGTTTCAACTACAATGAGCAGTTCTTC.

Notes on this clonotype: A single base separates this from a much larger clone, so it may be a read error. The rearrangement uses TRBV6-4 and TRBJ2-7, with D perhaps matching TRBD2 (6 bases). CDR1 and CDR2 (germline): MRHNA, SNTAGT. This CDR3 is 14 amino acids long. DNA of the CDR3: TGTGCCAGCAGTGCGAGCGGAGGGACCTACGGGCAGTACTTC. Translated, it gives CASSASGGTYGQYF.

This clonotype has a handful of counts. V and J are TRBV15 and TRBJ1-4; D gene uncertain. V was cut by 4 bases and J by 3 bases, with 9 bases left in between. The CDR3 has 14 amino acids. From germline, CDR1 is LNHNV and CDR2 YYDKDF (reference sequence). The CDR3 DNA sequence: TGTGCCACCAGCACGGTAGGACCTAATGAAAAACTGTTTTTT. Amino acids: CATSTVGPNEKLFF.

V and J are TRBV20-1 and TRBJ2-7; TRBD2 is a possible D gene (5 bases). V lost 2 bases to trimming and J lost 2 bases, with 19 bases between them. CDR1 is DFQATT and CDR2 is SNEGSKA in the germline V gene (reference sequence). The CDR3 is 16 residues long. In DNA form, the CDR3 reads TGCAGTGCTAGACTATCCCACAGCGGACCGCCCTACGAGCAGTACTTC. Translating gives CSARLSHSGPPYEQYF.

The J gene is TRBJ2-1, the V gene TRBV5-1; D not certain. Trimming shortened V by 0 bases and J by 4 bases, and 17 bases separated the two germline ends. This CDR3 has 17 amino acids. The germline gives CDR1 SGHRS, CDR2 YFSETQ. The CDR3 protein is CASSLGRLSPRYNEQFF. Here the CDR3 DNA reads TGCGCCAGCAGCTTGGGTCGACTCTCGCCAAGGTACAATGAGCAGTTCTTC.

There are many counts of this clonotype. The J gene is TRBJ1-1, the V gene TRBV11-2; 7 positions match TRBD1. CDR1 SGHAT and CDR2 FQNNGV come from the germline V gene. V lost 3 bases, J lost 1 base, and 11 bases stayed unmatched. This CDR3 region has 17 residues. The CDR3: CASSFYGPGGANTEAFF. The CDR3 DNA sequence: TGTGCCAGCAGCTTTTATGGCCCAGGGGGGGCGAACACTGAAGCTTTCTTT. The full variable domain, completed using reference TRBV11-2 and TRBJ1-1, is EAGVAQSPRYKIIEKRQSVAFWCNPISGHATLYWYQQILGQGPKLLIQFQNNGVVDDSQLPKDRFSAERLKGVDSTLKIQPAKLEDSAVYLCASSFYGPGGANTEAFFGQGTRLTVV.